The source of this T cell receptor beta chain is a study of blood T cells in healthy people across ages (dated by TCRdb to about 2015). Regarding the study in general: In model experiments, template switching captured about one uniquely barcoded TCR beta cDNA molecule for every two T cells. Donors of different ages were randomly distributed across sequencing lanes to avoid experimental bias. Donors were grouped into four age groups: young (average roughly 17 years), middle-aged (roughly 40), aged (about 60) and long-lived (approximately 82). The study analyzed two additional independent replicas of 1 million unique cDNA reads from the same blood draw for two donors, one aged 18 to 29 and one aged 80 or older. To track age-related changes in TCR beta repertoire diversity, the study relied on deep sequencing normalized with unique cDNA molecular identifiers. Findings and caveats that apply to the study as a whole: Conclusive comparison of naive and antigen-experienced compartments was prevented by the profiling of bulk unsorted PBMCs. Observed TCR beta diversity correlated strongly with the percentage of naive T cells measured by flow cytometry. As age increased, observed TCR beta diversity per million T cells dropped in a roughly linear way, and a significant reduction was already evident by age approximately 40. Compared with the aged group, the long-lived group had more naive CD4+ T cells, fewer expanded clones and increased TCR diversity, suggesting age selection. Because the CMV infection status of the donors was unknown, age-related changes in expanded clonotypes may potentially have been confounded. Estimates of total diversity from one million sequenced T cells were regarded as lower bounds and underestimates.

The 39 donors, aged roughly 6 to 100 years, were systemically healthy Caucasian individuals from Russia. Roughly 9.5 milliliters of peripheral blood were drawn from each donor into EDTA-treated Vacutainer tubes. Ficoll-Paque density-gradient centrifugation was used to isolate PBMCs, with at least 6.5 million per sample. Trizol reagent was used to extract total RNA from the PBMCs, yielding at least 6 micrograms per sample. The percentages of naive CD45RAhigh/CD27high T cells were determined by flow cytometry on a PBMC aliquot from every donor. Turning to this clonotype: What this receptor recognizes is not known. The junction differs from germline at one of its ends, possibly a read error.

The CDR3 goes from the cysteine to the phenylalanine over 12 residues. Only the CDR3 DNA is retained, 36 bases long and in frame from the first base. Taken from the germline V gene, the CDR1 and CDR2 loops are SGHRS and YFSETQ. The receptor library was made with 5' RACE. The sequencer was an Illumina HiSeq 2500. A second 7 to 11 cycle PCR used a sample-barcoded 5' primer and a J-beta primer mix. A unique molecular identifier was introduced onto each TCR beta cDNA molecule by a template-switch 5' adaptor carrying 12 random nucleotides. Each sample yielded at least 2.5 million CDR3-containing paired-end reads. First-strand cDNA was synthesized from all RNA with the Mint cDNA synthesis kit, primed by a TRBC-specific oligonucleotide. Following uracil-DNA glycosylase treatment, all cDNA underwent a first 18-cycle PCR with the universal primers M1SS and BC2_uni_R. The study's own analysis went as follows. Normalization of each sample was performed by random selection of 1 million high-quality reads, each carrying a distinct molecular identifier. Instead of being binned into consensus sequences, reads that shared molecular identifiers were thrown out. CDR3 identification, clonotype clustering and error correction used MiTCR with a Q25 quality threshold and the strictest error-elimination algorithm. A nonparametric unseen species model using Euler transformation provided a lower-bound estimate of total TCR beta diversity. TCRdb reprocessed the public reads (quality trimming at Q25 with fastp, clone calling with MiXCR) and kept in-frame beta chains. Rows with a matching CDR3 protein are joined into one entry that keeps the most common DNA and genes. Here the V and J calls rest on TCRdb's processing, not on the authors' analysis. Across this sample there are fewer than 1,000,000 distinct CDR3 sequences, with around half seen only once. The ten largest make up less than 20% of the sample.

The V and J genes are TRBV5-1 and TRBJ2-2, with no D gene named confidently. This clonotype was sampled from a man older than 75 in good health. Sequenced material: blood. The nucleotide sequence is given as TGCGCCTGCAGCCCGGGCACCGGGGAGCTGTTTTTT. It codes for CACSPGTGELFF.